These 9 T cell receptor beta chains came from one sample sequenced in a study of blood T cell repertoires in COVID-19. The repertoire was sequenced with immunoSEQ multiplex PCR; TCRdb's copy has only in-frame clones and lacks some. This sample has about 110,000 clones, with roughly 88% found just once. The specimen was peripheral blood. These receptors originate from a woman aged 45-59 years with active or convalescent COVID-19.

DNA of the CDR3: TGTGCCAGTAGCCCCCGGGGGGCGGGAGTTGGAGATACGCAGTATTTT. Its translation: CASSPRGAGVGDTQYF. The V and J genes are TRBV19 and TRBJ2-3, with a weak D call TRBD2 (7 bases). V lost 6 bases to trimming and J lost 5 bases, with 21 bases between them. The V gene's germline CDR1 is LNHDA and CDR2 SQIVND (reference sequence). The CDR3 runs to 16 residues.

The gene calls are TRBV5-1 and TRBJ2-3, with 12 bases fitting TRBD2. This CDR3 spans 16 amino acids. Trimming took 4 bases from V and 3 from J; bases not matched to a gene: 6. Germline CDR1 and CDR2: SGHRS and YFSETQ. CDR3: CASSIPGLAGTDTQYF. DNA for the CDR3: TGCGCCAGCAGCATCCCCGGACTAGCGGGAACAGATACGCAGTATTTT.

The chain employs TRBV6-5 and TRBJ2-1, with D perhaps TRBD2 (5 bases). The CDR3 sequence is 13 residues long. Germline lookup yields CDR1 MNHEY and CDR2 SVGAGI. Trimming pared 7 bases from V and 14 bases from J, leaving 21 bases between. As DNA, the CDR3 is TGTGCCAGCACCCCATCATCGCTAAGCGGAGAGTTCTTC. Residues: CASTPSSLSGEFF.

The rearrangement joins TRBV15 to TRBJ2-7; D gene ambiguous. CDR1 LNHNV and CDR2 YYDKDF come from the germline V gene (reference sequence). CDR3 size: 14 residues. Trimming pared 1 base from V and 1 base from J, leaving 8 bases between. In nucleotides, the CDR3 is TGTGCCACCAGCAGAGGAGGCAGTTCCTACGAGCAGTACTTC. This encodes CATSRGGSSYEQYF.

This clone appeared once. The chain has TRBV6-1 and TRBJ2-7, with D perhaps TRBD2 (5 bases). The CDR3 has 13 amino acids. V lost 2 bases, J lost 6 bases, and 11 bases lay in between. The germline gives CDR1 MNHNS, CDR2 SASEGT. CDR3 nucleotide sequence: TGTGCCAGCAGTGAATATCGGGGAACCGAGCAGTACTTC. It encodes CASSEYRGTEQYF.

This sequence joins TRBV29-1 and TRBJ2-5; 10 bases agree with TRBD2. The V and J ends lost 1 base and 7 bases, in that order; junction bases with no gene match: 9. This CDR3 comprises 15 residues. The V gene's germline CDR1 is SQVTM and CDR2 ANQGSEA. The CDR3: CSVEAPSGGYGTQYF. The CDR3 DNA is TGCAGCGTTGAAGCGCCTAGCGGGGGCTATGGGACCCAGTACTTC.

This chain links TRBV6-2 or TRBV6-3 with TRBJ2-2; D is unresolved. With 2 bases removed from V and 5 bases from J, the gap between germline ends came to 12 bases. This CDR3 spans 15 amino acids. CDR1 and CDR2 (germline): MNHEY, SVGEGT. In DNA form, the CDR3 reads TGTGCCAGCAGTTACGAGAGCGCCGGAACCGGGGAGCTGTTTTTT. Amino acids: CASSYESAGTGELFF.

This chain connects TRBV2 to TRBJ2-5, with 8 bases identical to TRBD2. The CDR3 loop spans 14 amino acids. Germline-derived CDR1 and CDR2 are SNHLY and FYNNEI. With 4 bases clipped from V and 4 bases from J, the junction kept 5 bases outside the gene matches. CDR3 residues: CASSAGGRGETQYF. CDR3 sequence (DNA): TGTGCCAGCAGTGCGGGAGGGCGGGGAGAGACCCAGTACTTC. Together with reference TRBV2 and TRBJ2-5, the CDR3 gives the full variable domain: EPEVTQTPSHQVTQMGQEVILRCVPISNHLYFYWYRQILGQKVEFLVSFYNNEISEKSEIFDDQFSVERPDGSNFTLKIRSTKLEDSAMYFCASSAGGRGETQYFGPGTRLLVL.

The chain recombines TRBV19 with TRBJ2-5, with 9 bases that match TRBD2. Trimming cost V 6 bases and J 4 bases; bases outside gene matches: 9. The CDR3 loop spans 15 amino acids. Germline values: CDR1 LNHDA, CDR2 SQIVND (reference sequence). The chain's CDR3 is CASRISSGMGETQYF. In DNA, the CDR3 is TGTGCCAGTAGAATATCTAGCGGGATGGGAGAGACCCAGTACTTC.